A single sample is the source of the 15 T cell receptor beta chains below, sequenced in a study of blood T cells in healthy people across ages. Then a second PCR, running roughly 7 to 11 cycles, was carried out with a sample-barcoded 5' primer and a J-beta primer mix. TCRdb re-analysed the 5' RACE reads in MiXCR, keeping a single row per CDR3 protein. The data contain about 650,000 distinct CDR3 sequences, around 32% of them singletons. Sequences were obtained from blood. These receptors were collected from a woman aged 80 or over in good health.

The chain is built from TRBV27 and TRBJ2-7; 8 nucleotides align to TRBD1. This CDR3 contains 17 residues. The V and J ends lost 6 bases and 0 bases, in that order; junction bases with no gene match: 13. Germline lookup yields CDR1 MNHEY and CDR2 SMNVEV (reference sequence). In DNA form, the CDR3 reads TGTGCCAGCAGCCGCGCCCAGGGGGCCTCAACCTCCTACGAGCAGTACTTC. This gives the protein CASSRAQGASTSYEQYF.

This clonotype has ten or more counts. The chain's CDR3 is CATSGTGGVKTQYF. Written as DNA, the CDR3 is TGTGCCACCAGCGGGACAGGGGGCGTGAAGACCCAGTACTTC. The chain recombines TRBV15 with TRBJ2-5; 12 positions match TRBD1. The germline CDR1 and CDR2 sequences are LNHNV and YYDKDF (reference sequence). With V trimmed by 5 bases and J by 6 bases, 4 bases remained unmatched. CDR3 length: 14 amino acids.

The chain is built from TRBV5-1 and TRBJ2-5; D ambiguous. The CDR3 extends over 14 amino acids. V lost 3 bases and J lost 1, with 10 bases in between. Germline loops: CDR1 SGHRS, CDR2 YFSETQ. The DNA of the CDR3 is TGCGCCAGCAGCTCTCAGGAGATCCAAGAGACCCAGTACTTC. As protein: CASSSQEIQETQYF.

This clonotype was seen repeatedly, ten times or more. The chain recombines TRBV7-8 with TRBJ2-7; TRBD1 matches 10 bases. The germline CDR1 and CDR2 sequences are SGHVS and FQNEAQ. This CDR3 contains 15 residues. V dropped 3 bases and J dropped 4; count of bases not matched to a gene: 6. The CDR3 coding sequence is TGTGCCAGCAGCTTGGGACAGGGGAATAGGTACGAGCAGTACTTC. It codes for CASSLGQGNRYEQYF.

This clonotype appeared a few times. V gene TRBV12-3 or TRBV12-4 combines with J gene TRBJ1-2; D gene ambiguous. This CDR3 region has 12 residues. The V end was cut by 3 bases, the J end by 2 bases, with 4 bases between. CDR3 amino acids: CASSFLNYGYTF. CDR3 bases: TGTGCCAGCAGTTTCCTAAACTATGGCTACACCTTC.

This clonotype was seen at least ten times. CDR3 region: CASGQGVYEQYF. CDR3 bases: TGTGCCTCTGGACAGGGGGTCTACGAGCAGTACTTC. The V gene is TRBV12-3 or TRBV12-4, the J gene TRBJ2-7; 10 nucleotides align to TRBD1. This CDR3 is built from 12 residues. V trimming: 11 bases; J trimming: 3 bases; junction bases outside the gene matches: 4.

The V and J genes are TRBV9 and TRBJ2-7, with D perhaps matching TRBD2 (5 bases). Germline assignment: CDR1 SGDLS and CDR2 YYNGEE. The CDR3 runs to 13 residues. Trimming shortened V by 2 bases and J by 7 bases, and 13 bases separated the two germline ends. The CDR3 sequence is CASSVRATGEQYF. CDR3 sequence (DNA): TGTGCCAGCAGCGTTCGTGCGACGGGGGAGCAGTACTTC.

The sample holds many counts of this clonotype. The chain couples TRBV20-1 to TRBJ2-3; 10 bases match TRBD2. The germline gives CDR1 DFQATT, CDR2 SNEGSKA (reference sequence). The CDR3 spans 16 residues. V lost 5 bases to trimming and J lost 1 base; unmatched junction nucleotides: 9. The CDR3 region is CSAPIRTSGGTDTQYF. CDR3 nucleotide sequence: TGCAGTGCTCCTATCCGGACTAGCGGCGGCACAGATACGCAGTATTTT.

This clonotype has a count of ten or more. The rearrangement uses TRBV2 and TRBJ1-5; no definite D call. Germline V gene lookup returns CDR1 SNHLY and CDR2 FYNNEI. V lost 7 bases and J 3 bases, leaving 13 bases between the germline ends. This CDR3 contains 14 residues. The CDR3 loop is CASTEGRYNQPQHF. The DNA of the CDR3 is TGTGCCAGCACCGAAGGGAGGTACAATCAGCCCCAGCATTTT.

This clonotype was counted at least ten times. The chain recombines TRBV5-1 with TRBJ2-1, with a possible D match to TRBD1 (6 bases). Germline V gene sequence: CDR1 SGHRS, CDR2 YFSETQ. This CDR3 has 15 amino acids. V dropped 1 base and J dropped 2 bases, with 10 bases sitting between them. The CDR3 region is CASSLWTDPYNEQFF. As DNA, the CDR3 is TGCGCCAGCAGCTTGTGGACAGACCCCTACAATGAGCAGTTCTTC.

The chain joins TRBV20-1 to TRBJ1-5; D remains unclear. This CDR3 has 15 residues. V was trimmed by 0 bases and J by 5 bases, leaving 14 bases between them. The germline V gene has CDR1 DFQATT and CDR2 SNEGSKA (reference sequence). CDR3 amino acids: CSARDLGNSHQPQHF. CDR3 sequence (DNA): TGCAGTGCTAGAGATTTAGGCAACTCGCATCAGCCCCAGCATTTT.

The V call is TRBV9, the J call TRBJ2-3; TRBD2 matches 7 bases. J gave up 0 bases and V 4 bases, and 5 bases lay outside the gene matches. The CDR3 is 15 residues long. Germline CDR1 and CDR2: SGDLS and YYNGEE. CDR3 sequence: CASSPASGSTDTQYF. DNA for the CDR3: TGTGCCAGCAGCCCCGCTAGCGGAAGCACAGATACGCAGTATTTT.

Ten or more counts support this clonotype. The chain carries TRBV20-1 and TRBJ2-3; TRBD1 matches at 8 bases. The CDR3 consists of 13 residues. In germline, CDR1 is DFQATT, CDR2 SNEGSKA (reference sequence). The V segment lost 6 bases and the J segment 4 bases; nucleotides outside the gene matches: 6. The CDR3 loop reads CSARQGHPDTQYF. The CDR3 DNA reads TGCAGTGCCCGACAGGGGCACCCAGATACGCAGTATTTT.

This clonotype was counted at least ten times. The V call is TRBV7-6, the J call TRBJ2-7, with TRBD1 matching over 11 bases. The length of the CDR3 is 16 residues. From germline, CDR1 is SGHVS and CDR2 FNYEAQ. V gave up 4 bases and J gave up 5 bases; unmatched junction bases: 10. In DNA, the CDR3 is TGTGCCAGCAGCTCTCAGCGCGGGACAGGGGGGAACGAGCAGTACTTC. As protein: CASSSQRGTGGNEQYF. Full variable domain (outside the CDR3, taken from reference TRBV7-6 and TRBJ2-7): GAGVSQSPRYKVTKRGQDVALRCDPISGHVSLYWYRQALGQGPEFLTYFNYEAQQDKSGLPNDRFSAERPEGSISTLTIQRTEQRDSAMYRCASSSQRGTGGNEQYFGPGTRLTVT.

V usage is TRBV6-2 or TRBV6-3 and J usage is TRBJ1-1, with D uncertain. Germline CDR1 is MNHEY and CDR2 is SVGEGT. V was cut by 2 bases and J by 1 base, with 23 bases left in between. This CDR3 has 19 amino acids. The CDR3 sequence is CASSYSFRPFRQENTEAFF. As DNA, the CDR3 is TGTGCCAGCAGTTACAGTTTCCGTCCGTTCCGGCAGGAGAACACTGAAGCTTTCTTT.